This TCR beta chain was retrieved from a study of T-cell memory formation after mild COVID-19. V lost 4 bases and J 3 bases, leaving 12 bases between the germline ends. Germline lookup yields CDR1 SGHTA and CDR2 FQGNSA. The CDR3 consists of 14 residues. From the 5' RACE reads, TCRdb called clonotypes with MiXCR, one entry per CDR3 protein. The sample has about 27,000 distinct CDR3 sequences; more than 15% are singletons. The source material was PBMCs or a T cell subset sorted from them (not recorded which). The source of this sequence is an adult who had mild COVID-19 (a few samples of this study predate the infection). Cell type and time point are not known. This rearrangement joins TRBV7-2 to TRBJ2-5; D may be TRBD2 (5 bases). CDR3 coding DNA: TGTGCCAGCAGCTGGGGTCCCGGGGAAGAGACCCAGTACTTC. Amino acids: CASSWGPGEETQYF.